The clone carrying this T cell receptor (beta chain) was seen a single time. Its antigen is unidentified. This sample was included in a study of fetal regulatory T cell absence and autoimmunity. Study-wide background: Without clinical diabetes, IPEX patients showed exocrine pancreas autoimmunity. Study-level findings and limits: Antigen-driven pancreatic autoimmunity before birth in IPEX was inferred from oligoclonal enrichment. Some top pancreas TCR clones were over 95-fold enriched versus cord blood. Broadly similar TRB gene family usage was seen in pancreas and cord blood.

V lost 2 bases to trimming and J lost 5 bases, with 10 bases between them. Germline V gives CDR1 GTSNPN, CDR2 SVGIG (reference sequence). The CDR3 has 13 amino acids. TCRdb's copy holds only in-frame clones and misses some; the assay was immunoSEQ multiplex PCR. In the table there are more than 90,000 clones, approximately 75% of which are singletons. This clonotype was sampled from a male donor with IPEX syndrome. The specimen sequenced was pancreas tissue. The chain combines TRBV30 with TRBJ1-5; tentative D call: TRBD1 (6 bases). The DNA for the CDR3 is TGTGCCTGGAGTAGGGGGGCGGATCAGCCCCAGCATTTT. This encodes CAWSRGADQPQHF. Together with reference TRBV30 and TRBJ1-5, the CDR3 gives the full variable domain: SQTIHQWPATLVQPVGSPLSLECTVEGTSNPNLYWYRQAAGRGLQLLFYSVGIGQISSEVPQNLSASRPQDRQFILSSKKLLLSDSGFYLCAWSRGADQPQHFGDGTRLSIL.